This T cell receptor (beta chain) was recorded in a study of Ad26.COV2.S vaccination and SARS-CoV-2 variants. The method was immunoSEQ multiplex PCR; TCRdb's version includes in-frame clones alone and lacks a portion of them. The table records fewer than 50,000 clones, approximately 80% of them present only once. CDR3 length: 16 amino acids. CDR1 and CDR2 (germline): LNHDA, SQIVND (reference sequence). Trimming pared 2 bases from V and 0 bases from J, leaving 11 bases between. As regards this clone: Its antigen remains unknown.

Study conclusions and caveats: Reported post-vaccination CD8+ and CD4+ T cell responses to spike showed substantial breadth. Placebo recipients and vaccine recipients were similar in non-spike TCR breadth.

This TCR was recovered from a human donor who had recovered from COVID-19. The sequences come from peripheral blood, collected after recovery from COVID-19. The chain is built from TRBV19 and TRBJ1-3; D is ambiguous. The CDR3 nucleotides are TGTGCCAGTAGTATAATTGGAGGCTACTCTGGAAACACCATATATTTT. Protein product: CASSIIGGYSGNTIYF.